These 21 T cell receptor beta chains were all obtained from the same sample, sequenced in a study of blood T cells in healthy people across ages. It was with a sample-barcoded 5' primer and a J-beta primer mix that a second PCR of roughly 7 to 12 cycles was run. MiXCR was run by TCRdb on the 5' RACE reads, yielding one entry per CDR3 protein. The data contain roughly 930,000 distinct CDR3 sequences, roughly 50% of them singletons. The specimen sequenced was blood. The receptors stem from a young man in good health.

The CDR3 loop reads CSARGASGVSNEQFF. CDR3 in DNA: TGCAGTGCTAGAGGTGCTAGCGGGGTTTCCAATGAGCAGTTCTTC. V usage is TRBV20-1 and J usage is TRBJ2-1; 9 bases align to TRBD2. After removal of 1 base from V and 6 bases from J, the junction contained 7 bases not matched to a gene. Germline loops: CDR1 DFQATT, CDR2 SNEGSKA (reference sequence). The CDR3 spans 15 residues.

This clonotype was counted only a few times. The V and J genes are TRBV27 and TRBJ2-5; D remains ambiguous. The germline V gene has CDR1 MNHEY and CDR2 SMNVEV (reference sequence). V was shortened by 5 bases and J by 5 bases, with 12 bases between the two germline ends. This CDR3 is built from 13 residues. The CDR3, as DNA: TGTGCCAGCAGTGCAGACGTTCTCGAGACCCAGTACTTC. Protein sequence: CASSADVLETQYF.

This clonotype was observed a few times. V is TRBV4-2 and J is TRBJ2-1; TRBD2 aligns across 7 bases. CDR1 LGHNA and CDR2 YNFKEQ come from the germline V gene. The junction had 7 bases not matched to a gene; V was cut back by 3 bases and J by 5 bases. CDR3 length: 15 amino acids. CDR3 region: CASSQRGAGNNEQFF. In DNA, the CDR3 is TGTGCCAGCAGCCAGAGAGGAGCGGGGAACAATGAGCAGTTCTTC.

This clonotype has just a few counts. V usage is TRBV29-1 and J usage is TRBJ2-7, with 8 bases identical to TRBD1. Germline CDR1 reads SQVTM; CDR2 reads ANQGSEA. The CDR3 spans 14 residues. V gave up 5 bases and J gave up 7 bases; unmatched junction bases: 13. The CDR3 loop is CSVRGTGKYNEQYF. The CDR3 bases are TGCAGCGTTCGCGGGACAGGCAAATACAATGAGCAGTACTTC.

The chain carries TRBV25-1 and TRBJ1-5, with D possibly TRBD1 on 5 matching bases. V lost 6 bases, J lost 0 bases, and 12 bases lay in between. This CDR3 is 15 amino acids long. The germline CDR1 and CDR2 sequences are MGHDK and SYGVNS. The CDR3 sequence: CASRFLGDSNQPQHF. The CDR3 DNA follows: TGTGCCAGCAGATTCCTAGGGGATAGCAATCAGCCCCAGCATTTT.

This clonotype has a single count. V is TRBV28 and J is TRBJ2-5, with D hard to call. The J call is doubtful: the DNA matches TRBJ2-7 better. Germline CDR1 is MDHEN and CDR2 is SYDVKM. The CDR3 length is 13 residues. The CDR3 coding sequence is TGTGCCAGCAGTTTAGTGTTCGTCGACGAGCAGTACTTC. This encodes CASSLVFVDEQYF.

The chain combines TRBV12-3 or TRBV12-4 with TRBJ1-5; 8 nucleotides agree with TRBD1. The trim removed 6 bases at V and 3 bases at J, leaving 4 bases unmatched. The CDR3 is 14 residues long. In nucleotides, the CDR3 is TGTGCCAGCAGACTGGGACAGGACAATCAGCCCCAGCATTTT. Translating gives CASRLGQDNQPQHF.

In this sample, this clonotype turned up many times. This chain links TRBV20-1 with TRBJ2-5; 7 nucleotides agree with TRBD2. Germline V gene sequence: CDR1 DFQATT, CDR2 SNEGSKA (reference sequence). CDR3 length: 14 amino acids. V shed 6 bases, J shed 5 bases, and the junction held 12 bases outside the gene matches. CDR3 bases: TGCAGTGCCAGGGTTGGGGGGGACGCCGAGACCCAGTACTTC. Its protein is CSARVGGDAETQYF.

The chain uses TRBV4-1 and TRBJ1-2; D gene uncertain. With 1 base removed from V and 5 bases from J, the gap between germline ends came to 14 bases. The V gene's germline CDR1 is MGHRA and CDR2 YSYEKL. The CDR3 covers 15 residues. CDR3 residues: CASSQASGEVYGYTF. The CDR3 nucleotides read TGCGCCAGCAGCCAAGCCAGCGGGGAAGTTTATGGCTACACCTTC.

A note on this clonotype: The junction and the germline gene differ at one end; a read error may be behind it. The genes are TRBV10-2 and TRBJ2-5, with a weak D call TRBD1 (6 bases). The DNA end favors TRBJ2-4, so the J call may be wrong. Germline V lookup: CDR1 WSHSY, CDR2 SAAADI. The CDR3 is 13 amino acids. CDR3 sequence (DNA): TGTGCCAGCAGTGATGCAGGGGCGGACATTCAGTACTTC. This gives the protein CASSDAGADIQYF.

The J gene is TRBJ1-6, the V gene TRBV13, with 8 bases aligning to TRBD1. Germline V lookup: CDR1 PRHDT, CDR2 FYEKMQ (reference sequence). This CDR3 spans 15 amino acids. V shed 5 bases, J shed 8 bases, and the junction held 8 bases outside the gene matches. CDR3 region: CASSVGQGVYSPLHF. In nucleotides, the CDR3 is TGTGCCAGCAGCGTCGGACAGGGTGTGTATTCACCCCTCCACTTT. The full variable domain, completed using reference TRBV13 and TRBJ1-6, is AAGVIQSPRHLIKEKRETATLKCYPIPRHDTVYWYQQGPGQDPQFLISFYEKMQSDKGSIPDRFSAQQFSDYHSELNMSSLELGDSALYFCASSVGQGVYSPLHFGNGTRLTVT.

This clonotype was seen a handful of times. This sequence joins TRBV12-3 or TRBV12-4 and TRBJ1-2; tentatively, D is TRBD1 (5 bases). Trimming took off 0 bases at V and 7 bases at J, with 12 bases between the two ends. CDR3 size: 14 residues. CDR3 nucleotide sequence: TGTGCCAGCAGTTTAGCGCTAGGGGCCCGTGGCTACACCTTC. Its protein is CASSLALGARGYTF.

Details on this clonotype: This may arise from a read error, as a much more abundant clone is one base away. J is TRBJ2-5 and V is TRBV27; 8 bases match TRBD2. CDR3 length: 16 residues. Per the germline V gene, CDR1 is MNHEY and CDR2 is SMNVEV (reference sequence). The CDR3 reads CTSSPFGRGNQETQYF. Here the CDR3 DNA reads TGTACCAGCAGCCCCTTCGGGAGGGGAAACCAAGAGACCCAGTACTTC.

This clonotype was recorded only once. This chain links TRBV28 with TRBJ2-4, with D hard to call. Germline CDR1 reads MDHEN; CDR2 reads SYDVKM. This CDR3 has 12 residues. Trimming removed 6 bases from V and 12 bases from J, with 15 bases in between. Here the CDR3 reads CASRSQRDSQYF. CDR3 DNA: TGTGCCAGCAGATCACAGCGAGATTCTCAGTACTTC.

The chain uses TRBV5-1 and TRBJ2-3; D possibly corresponds to TRBD2 (5 bases). This CDR3 is 15 amino acids long. Germline V gives CDR1 SGHRS, CDR2 YFSETQ. The V end lost 3 bases, the J end lost 2 bases, and 13 bases lay between the germline ends. The CDR3 is CASSWRRVTTDTQYF. The CDR3 bases are TGCGCCAGCAGCTGGAGGCGGGTCACCACAGATACGCAGTATTTT.

CDR3 amino acids: CASSLKQGTGELFF. In nucleotides, the CDR3 is TGTGCCAGCAGTTTGAAACAGGGAACCGGGGAGCTGTTTTTT. The V call is TRBV12-3 or TRBV12-4, the J call TRBJ2-2, with D possibly being TRBD1 (6 bases). V dropped 3 bases and J dropped 5 bases, with 10 bases sitting between them. The CDR3 totals 14 residues.

The genes are TRBV15 and TRBJ1-5; D remains unclear. Germline loops: CDR1 LNHNV, CDR2 YYDKDF (reference sequence). Trimming left V 0 bases short and J 4 bases short, with 13 bases between. CDR3 length: 16 amino acids. CDR3 bases: TGTGCCACCAGCAGAGAGACCCCATCTAGGAATCAGCCCCAGCATTTT. Protein sequence: CATSRETPSRNQPQHF.

The count of this clonotype is one. The chain recombines TRBV24-1 with TRBJ2-7; 7 nucleotides line up with TRBD1. This CDR3 has 13 residues. CDR1 and CDR2 from the germline V gene are KGHDR and SFDVKD. V dropped 5 bases and J dropped 1; count of bases not matched to a gene: 1. For the CDR3, the DNA is TGTGCCACCAGTGGGGGACAGTCCTACGAGCAGTACTTC. Protein: CATSGGQSYEQYF.

This chain uses TRBV9 with TRBJ2-3; no firm D call. Germline V gene sequence: CDR1 SGDLS, CDR2 YYNGEE. The V and J ends lost 3 bases and 0 bases respectively, with 8 bases between them. The CDR3 length is 14 residues. For the CDR3, the DNA is TGTGCCAGCAGCGCGGCGACTAGCACAGATACGCAGTATTTT. Encoded protein: CASSAATSTDTQYF. Combining the CDR3 with reference TRBV9 and TRBJ2-3 gives the whole variable domain DSGVTQTPKHLITATGQRVTLRCSPRSGDLSVYWYQQSLDQGLQFLIQYYNGEERAKGNILERFSAQQFPDLHSELNLSSLELGDSALYFCASSAATSTDTQYFGPGTRLTVL.

This clonotype was counted a few times. The chain employs TRBV4-1 and TRBJ2-5; the D is unclear. CDR3 length: 14 amino acids. Germline lookup yields CDR1 MGHRA and CDR2 YSYEKL. The germline V and J ends were trimmed by 4 bases and 0 bases, with 9 bases remaining between them. The CDR3 bases are TGCGCCAGCAGCCGCTCGGGCGACCAAGAGACCCAGTACTTC. As protein: CASSRSGDQETQYF.

V and J are TRBV27 and TRBJ2-1; 7 nucleotides agree with TRBD2. The CDR3 runs 15 residues. V dropped 5 bases and J dropped 0; count of bases not matched to a gene: 4. Germline CDR1 reads MNHEY; CDR2 reads SMNVEV (reference sequence). The CDR3 coding sequence is TGTGCCAGCAGTCCACTAGCGAGCTCCTACAATGAGCAGTTCTTC. Its protein product is CASSPLASSYNEQFF.